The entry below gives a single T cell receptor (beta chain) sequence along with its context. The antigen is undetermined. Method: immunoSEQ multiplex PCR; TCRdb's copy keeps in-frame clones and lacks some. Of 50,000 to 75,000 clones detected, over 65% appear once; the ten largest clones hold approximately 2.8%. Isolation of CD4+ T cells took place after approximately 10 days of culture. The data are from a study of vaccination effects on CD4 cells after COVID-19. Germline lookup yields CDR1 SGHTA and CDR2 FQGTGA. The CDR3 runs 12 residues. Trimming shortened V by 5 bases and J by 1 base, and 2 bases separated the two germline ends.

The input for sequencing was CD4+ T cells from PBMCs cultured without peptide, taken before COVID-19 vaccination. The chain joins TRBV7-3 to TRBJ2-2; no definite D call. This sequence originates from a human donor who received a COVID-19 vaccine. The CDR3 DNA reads TGTGCCAGCAGCCGGAACACCGGGGAGCTGTTTTTT. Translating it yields CASSRNTGELFF.